This is a list of T cell receptor beta chains from one sample in a study of T cells expressing NK-cell markers. TCRdb re-called the 5' RACE reads and catalogs CDR3 proteins one per entry, DNA excluded. The specimen's table records fewer than 550,000 distinct CDR3 sequences. Material for sequencing was blood T cells: a sorted CD56 or NKG2C T cell subset, CD4+ or CD8+ T cells, or bulk PBMC T cells (not recorded which). The source of these receptors is a woman between 50 and 59 years old in good health. Each CDR3 is given with its conserved first and last residue.

length	V	J	CDR3
14	TRBV11-3	TRBJ2-7	CASSPGGTRDEQYF
15	TRBV3-1	TRBJ2-3	CASSQNGRQWDTQYF
16	TRBV5-1	TRBJ2-1	CASRKIPSGSGDEQFF
14	TRBV12-3/TRBV12-4	TRBJ1-5	CASTLNRVAQPQHF
15	TRBV27	TRBJ1-6	CASSPQGQPNSPLHF
13	TRBV20-1	TRBJ1-1	CSARRQGRTEAFF
13	TRBV7-9	TRBJ1-1	CASSPRGDTEAFF
14	TRBV7-2	TRBJ2-5	CASSPNTSPGTQYF
17	TRBV18	TRBJ2-2	CASSPTDRGQIPGELFF
15	TRBV6-5	TRBJ2-1	CASSYVSGTYNEQFF
14	TRBV12-3/TRBV12-4	TRBJ2-5	CASDPTGGGETQYF
14	TRBV11-2	TRBJ2-4	CASSGGLAENIQYF
14	TRBV15	TRBJ2-1	CATSRGSETMRQFF
12	TRBV2	TRBJ2-6	CASRSAANVLTF
15	TRBV20-1	TRBJ2-3	CSARDTGQSTDTQYF
12	TRBV10-3	TRBJ1-2	CAISDAGSSYTF
16	TRBV28	TRBJ2-1	CASSSPGLATGDEQFF
16	TRBV15	TRBJ2-3	CATSRDPSGRGDTQYF
13	TRBV7-8	TRBJ2-3	CASSSPVTDTQYF
14	TRBV5-1	TRBJ1-4	CASSLEQAKGKLFF
12	TRBV30	TRBJ1-2	CAWEVAGEGYTF
16	TRBV9	TRBJ2-6	CASAPGQGSGANVLTF
15	TRBV9	TRBJ2-5	CASSVSAGAWETQYF
15	TRBV5-1	TRBJ1-5	CASSKTPGLNQPQHF
13	TRBV20-1	TRBJ2-4	CSAEQGVKNIQYF